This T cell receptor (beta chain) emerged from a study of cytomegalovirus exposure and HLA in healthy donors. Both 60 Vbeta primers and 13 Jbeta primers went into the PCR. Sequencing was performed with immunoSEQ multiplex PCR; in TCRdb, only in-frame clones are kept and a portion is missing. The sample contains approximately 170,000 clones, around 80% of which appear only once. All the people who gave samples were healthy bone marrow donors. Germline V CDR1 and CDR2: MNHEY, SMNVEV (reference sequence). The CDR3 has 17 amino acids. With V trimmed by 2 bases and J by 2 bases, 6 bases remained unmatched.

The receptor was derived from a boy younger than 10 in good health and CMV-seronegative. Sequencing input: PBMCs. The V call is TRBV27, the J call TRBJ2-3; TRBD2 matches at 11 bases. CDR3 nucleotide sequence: TGTGCCAGCAGTTTACCAAAGACTAGCGGGATCACAGATACGCAGTATTTT. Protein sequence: CASSLPKTSGITDTQYF.